Below are 20 T cell receptor beta chains sequenced from a single sample in a study of cytotoxic CD8 clonotypes in ibrutinib-treated CLL. Clones were read by immunoSEQ multiplex PCR, and TCRdb kept only the in-frame ones, dropping some. The sample carries 45,000 to 55,000 clones, around half recorded once. This sample comprised PBMCs, obtained after 12 months of ibrutinib treatment. These receptor sequences come from a human donor with chronic lymphocytic leukemia.

V usage is TRBV9 and J usage is TRBJ2-7, with D possibly matching TRBD2 (6 bases). Germline-derived CDR1 and CDR2 are SGDLS and YYNGEE. The length of the CDR3 is 14 residues. The V end was cut by 0 bases, the J end by 4 bases, with 11 bases between. CDR3 in DNA: TGTGCCAGCAGCGTAGGTCTGGGGAGGTACGAGCAGTACTTC. Its translation is CASSVGLGRYEQYF.

A few counts support this clone. The CDR3 reads CASSPGPNQPQHF. CDR3 DNA sequence: TGTGCCAGCAGTCCGGGACCCAATCAGCCCCAGCATTTT. This chain connects TRBV2 to TRBJ1-5, with D possibly TRBD1 on 5 matching bases. Germline assignment: CDR1 SNHLY and CDR2 FYNNEI. Trimming shortened V by 5 bases and J by 3 bases, and 8 bases separated the two germline ends. CDR3 length equals 13 residues.

This clone was seen a handful of times. This chain joins TRBV9 and TRBJ1-2; tentatively, D is TRBD1 (5 bases). This CDR3 has 14 amino acids. The germline V gene encodes CDR1 SGDLS and CDR2 YYNGEE. Trimming shortened V by 2 bases and J by 8 bases, and 16 bases separated the two germline ends. CDR3 DNA sequence: TGTGCCAGCAGCGTTATAGGGGTCAGCATGGGCTACACCTTC. Protein: CASSVIGVSMGYTF.

The chain combines TRBV5-1 with TRBJ1-2; D is unresolved. Germline V gives CDR1 SGHRS, CDR2 YFSETQ. CDR3 length: 12 residues. Trimming stripped 0 bases from V and 4 bases from J, with 4 bases between. In nucleotides, the CDR3 is TGCGCCAGCAGCTTGGGCCGCTATGGCTACACCTTC. Translation gives CASSLGRYGYTF.

This clone was recorded a few times. The rearrangement uses TRBV5-1 and TRBJ1-1; D call uncertain. Between the trimmed V and J ends, which lost 0 bases and 0 bases, there was a span of 6 bases. The V gene's germline CDR1 is SGHRS and CDR2 YFSETQ. This CDR3 spans 14 amino acids. CDR3 sequence: CASSLDAVNTEAFF. The CDR3, as DNA: TGCGCCAGCAGCTTGGACGCGGTGAACACTGAAGCTTTCTTT.

The chain combines TRBV10-3 with TRBJ2-7; TRBD2 matches at 8 bases. With 4 bases clipped from V and 6 bases from J, the junction kept 5 bases outside the gene matches. The germline V gene encodes CDR1 ENHRY and CDR2 SYGVKD. The CDR3 extends over 13 amino acids. The CDR3 loop is CAISGAGVGEQYF. The CDR3 DNA is TGTGCCATCAGTGGAGCGGGAGTAGGCGAGCAGTACTTC.

This clone was observed a few times. The J gene is TRBJ2-7, the V gene TRBV7-3; 13 bases match TRBD2. In germline, CDR1 is SGHTA, CDR2 FQGTGA. The CDR3 is made up of 16 amino acids. Trimming cost V 5 bases and J 7 bases; bases outside gene matches: 11. CDR3 nucleotide sequence: TGTGCCAGCAGCCCCAACCGACTAGCGGGAGGAATGGAGCAGTACTTC. Amino acid sequence: CASSPNRLAGGMEQYF.

This rearrangement joins TRBV7-9 to TRBJ1-5; a weak D match, TRBD1 (6 bases). The V gene's germline CDR1 is SEHNR and CDR2 FQNEAQ (reference sequence). V was pared by 1 base and J by 0 bases, with 13 bases between. This CDR3 region has 17 residues. The DNA for the CDR3 is TGTGCCAGCAGCTTAGGTTCGGGGGGCTATAGCAATCAGCCCCAGCATTTT. It codes for CASSLGSGGYSNQPQHF.

This clone was picked up one time. One end of the junction is discordant with germline, which a read error may explain. The chain couples TRBV7-7 to TRBJ2-3; no clear D gene. Germline V lookup: CDR1 SSHAT, CDR2 FNYEAQ (reference sequence). The CDR3 is 13 residues long. DNA for the CDR3: TGTGCTAGCAGCTTTTTCCGGACAGATACGCAGTATTTT. It yields the protein CASSFFRTDTQYF.

The chain has TRBV29-1 and TRBJ1-1, with D tentatively TRBD1 (6 bases). CDR3 length: 14 amino acids. From germline, CDR1 is SQVTM and CDR2 ANQGSEA. The CDR3: CTTTGQTMNTEAFF. The CDR3 DNA reads as TGCACCACCACAGGGCAGACTATGAACACTGAAGCTTTCTTT.

This clone was seen only a few times. The chain is built from TRBV18 and TRBJ1-1; no clear D. The germline gives CDR1 KGHSH, CDR2 LQKENI. The CDR3 sequence is 11 residues long. Trimming took off 6 bases at V and 10 bases at J, with 12 bases between the two ends. The CDR3 loop is CASSPEEGAFF. The CDR3 DNA reads as TGTGCCAGCTCTCCCGAAGAGGGAGCTTTCTTT.

A few counts support this clone. The chain joins TRBV7-2 to TRBJ1-4; 7 bases are shared with TRBD1. Trimming at V came to 3 bases and at J to 0 bases, leaving 4 bases not matched to a gene. Germline V lookup: CDR1 SGHTA, CDR2 FQGNSA. This CDR3 region has 16 residues. The CDR3, as DNA: TGTGCCAGCAGCTTGCAGGGGGGGACAACTAATGAAAAACTGTTTTTT. It codes for CASSLQGGTTNEKLFF.

The rearrangement uses TRBV19 and TRBJ1-1; D uncertain. From germline, CDR1 is LNHDA and CDR2 SQIVND (reference sequence). This CDR3 is 12 amino acids long. V lost 0 bases, J lost 11 bases, and 10 bases lay in between. Written as DNA, the CDR3 is TGTGCCAGTAGTATAGATCGACACGGGGCTTTCTTT. Translated: CASSIDRHGAFF.

This chain links TRBV9 with TRBJ1-4; TRBD1 is a possible D gene (5 bases). V was cut by 3 bases and J by 7 bases, with 19 bases left in between. The germline CDR1 and CDR2 sequences are SGDLS and YYNGEE. This CDR3 has 16 amino acids. The CDR3 here is CASSAGANLRSEKLFF. Written as DNA, the CDR3 is TGTGCCAGCAGCGCCGGGGCCAATCTCAGATCTGAAAAACTGTTTTTT.

The chain uses TRBV29-1 and TRBJ1-2, with D uncertain. The CDR3 is made up of 15 amino acids. The germline V gene has CDR1 SQVTM and CDR2 ANQGSEA. V was shortened by 4 bases and J by 2 bases, with 17 bases between the two germline ends. The CDR3 reads CSVGGVDGENYGYTF. The CDR3 DNA follows: TGCAGCGTTGGAGGAGTAGATGGGGAGAACTATGGCTACACCTTC.

The chain is built from TRBV2 and TRBJ1-5, with D possibly matching TRBD1 (6 bases). CDR1 is SNHLY and CDR2 is FYNNEI in the germline V gene. The CDR3 covers 15 residues. The V end was cut by 9 bases, the J end by 4 bases, with 19 bases between. Here the CDR3 reads CASALQGGRNQPQHF. CDR3 sequence (DNA): TGTGCCAGTGCGTTACAGGGAGGTCGGAATCAGCCCCAGCATTTT.

In its sample, this clone was seen once. The CDR3 sequence is CASSKETVSSGNTIYF. Here the CDR3 DNA reads TGTGCCAGCTCAAAGGAGACGGTTTCCTCTGGAAACACCATATATTTT. This sequence joins TRBV18 and TRBJ1-3; D unclear. The CDR3 consists of 16 residues. The V gene lost 5 bases and the J gene lost 0 bases, with 14 bases spanning the gap. The germline gives CDR1 KGHSH, CDR2 LQKENI.

The chain has TRBV27 and TRBJ1-5; 7 positions agree with TRBD1. The trim removed 9 bases at V and 0 bases at J, leaving 8 bases unmatched. In germline, CDR1 is MNHEY, CDR2 SMNVEV (reference sequence). This CDR3 has 15 amino acids. This chain's CDR3 is CARAGTASSNQPQHF. In DNA, the CDR3 is TGTGCCAGAGCCGGGACAGCGAGTAGCAATCAGCCCCAGCATTTT.

This rearrangement joins TRBV7-8 to TRBJ1-5, with D unresolved. The CDR3 loop spans 16 amino acids. Trimming shortened V by 1 base and J by 7 bases, and 17 bases separated the two germline ends. The germline gives CDR1 SGHVS, CDR2 FQNEAQ. The DNA for the CDR3 is TGTGCCAGCAGCTTAGGCCAGCCCGGGCAGGTCCAGCCCCAGCATTTT. Protein: CASSLGQPGQVQPQHF.

This clone was recorded many times. The CDR3 nucleotides read TGCGCCAGCAGCCAAGATATGGGGACGAGAGCTTTCTTT. Protein sequence: CASSQDMGTRAFF. The chain couples TRBV4-1 to TRBJ1-1; the D gene is possibly TRBD1 (5 bases). Germline V gene sequence: CDR1 MGHRA, CDR2 YSYEKL. The CDR3 extends over 13 amino acids. The germline V and J ends were trimmed by 0 bases and 10 bases, with 12 bases remaining between them.